This T cell receptor beta chain came from a study of blood T cell repertoires in COVID-19. On the study more broadly: Acute-phase and convalescent COVID-19 samples originated in the United States, Italy and Spain. T cells, B-cell-depleted T cells, or PBMCs provided the cDNA or gDNA that served as material.

V was clipped by 4 bases and J by 7 bases; unmatched bases: 6. The CDR3 is made up of 14 amino acids. Germline V gene data show CDR1 as MGHRA and CDR2 as YSYEKL. Followed over time, Seattle patients had been enrolled while infection was active. Method: immunoSEQ multiplex PCR; TCRdb's copy keeps in-frame clones and lacks some. The sample carries more than 300,000 clones, around 87% recorded once. This TCR was sampled from a woman aged 25 to 39 with COVID-19, enrolled during active disease. The chain links TRBV4-1 to TRBJ2-7, with 11 nucleotides matching TRBD2. The specimen was peripheral blood. The chain's CDR3 is CASSPLAGAGEQYF. In nucleotides, the CDR3 is TGCGCCAGCAGCCCACTAGCGGGAGCGGGGGAGCAGTACTTC.